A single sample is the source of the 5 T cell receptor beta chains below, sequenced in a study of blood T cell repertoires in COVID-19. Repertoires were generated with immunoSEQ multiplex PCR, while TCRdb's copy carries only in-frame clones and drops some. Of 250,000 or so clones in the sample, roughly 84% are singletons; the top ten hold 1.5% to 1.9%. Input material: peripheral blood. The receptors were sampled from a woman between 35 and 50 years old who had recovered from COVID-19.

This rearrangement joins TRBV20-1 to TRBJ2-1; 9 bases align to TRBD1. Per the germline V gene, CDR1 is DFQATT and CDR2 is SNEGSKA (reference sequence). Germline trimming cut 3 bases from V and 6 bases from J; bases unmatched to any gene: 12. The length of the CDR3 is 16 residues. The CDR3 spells CSASGARDRASNEQFF. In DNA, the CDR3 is TGCAGTGCTAGTGGGGCCCGGGACAGGGCTTCCAATGAGCAGTTCTTC.

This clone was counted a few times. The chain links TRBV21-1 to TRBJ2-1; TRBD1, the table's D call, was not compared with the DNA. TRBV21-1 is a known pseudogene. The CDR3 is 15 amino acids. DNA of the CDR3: TGTGCCAGCAGCAAAGGCTTCCAGGGTTGGCATGAGCAGTTCTTC. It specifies CASSKGFQGWHEQFF.

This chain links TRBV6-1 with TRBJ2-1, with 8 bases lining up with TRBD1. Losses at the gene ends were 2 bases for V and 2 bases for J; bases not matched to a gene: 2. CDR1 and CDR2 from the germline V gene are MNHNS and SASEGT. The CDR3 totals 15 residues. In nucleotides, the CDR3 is TGTGCCAGCAGTGAACAGGGGGCCACCTACAATGAGCAGTTCTTC. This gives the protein CASSEQGATYNEQFF.

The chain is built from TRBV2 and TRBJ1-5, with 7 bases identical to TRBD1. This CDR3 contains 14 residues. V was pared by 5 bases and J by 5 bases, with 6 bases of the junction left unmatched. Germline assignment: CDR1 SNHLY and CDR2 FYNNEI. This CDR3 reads CASSSQGGHQPQHF. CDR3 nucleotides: TGTGCCAGCAGTTCTCAGGGGGGTCATCAGCCCCAGCATTTT.

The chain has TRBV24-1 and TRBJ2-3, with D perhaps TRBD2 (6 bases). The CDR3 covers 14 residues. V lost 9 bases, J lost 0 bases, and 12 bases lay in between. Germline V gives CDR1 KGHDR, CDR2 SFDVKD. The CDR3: CATGLGLSTDTQYF. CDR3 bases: TGTGCCACCGGTCTCGGACTAAGCACAGATACGCAGTATTTT.